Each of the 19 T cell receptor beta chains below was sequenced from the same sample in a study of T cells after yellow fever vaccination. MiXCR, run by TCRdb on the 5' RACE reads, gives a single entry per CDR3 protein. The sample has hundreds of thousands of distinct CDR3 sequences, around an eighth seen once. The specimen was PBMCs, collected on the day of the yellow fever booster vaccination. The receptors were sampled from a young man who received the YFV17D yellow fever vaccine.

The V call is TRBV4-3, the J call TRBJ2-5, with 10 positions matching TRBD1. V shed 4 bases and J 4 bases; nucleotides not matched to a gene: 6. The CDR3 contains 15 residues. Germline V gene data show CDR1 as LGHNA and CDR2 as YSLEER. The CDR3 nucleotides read TGCGCCAGCAGCCTACGGGACAGGGGAGGAGAGACCCAGTACTTC. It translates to CASSLRDRGGETQYF.

CDR3 amino acids: CASSYGENTEAFF. In DNA form, the CDR3 reads TGTGCCAGCAGTTACGGGGAGAACACTGAAGCTTTCTTT. The chain recombines TRBV6-2 or TRBV6-3 with TRBJ1-1; D is unresolved. V was trimmed by 2 bases and J by 1 base, leaving 5 bases between them. Per germline, CDR1 MNHEY and CDR2 SVGEGT. This CDR3 has 13 amino acids.

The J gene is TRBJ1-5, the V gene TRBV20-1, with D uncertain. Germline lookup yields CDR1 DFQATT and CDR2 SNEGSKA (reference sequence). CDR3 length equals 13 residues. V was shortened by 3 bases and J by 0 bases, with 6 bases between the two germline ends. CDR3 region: CSASPVSNQPQHF. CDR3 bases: TGCAGTGCTAGTCCCGTTAGCAATCAGCCCCAGCATTTT.

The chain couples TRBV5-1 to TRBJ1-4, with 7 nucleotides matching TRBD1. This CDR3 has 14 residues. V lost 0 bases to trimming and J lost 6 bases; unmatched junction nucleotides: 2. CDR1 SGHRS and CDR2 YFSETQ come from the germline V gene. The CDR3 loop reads CASSLDRGDEKLFF. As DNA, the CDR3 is TGCGCCAGCAGCTTGGACAGGGGCGATGAAAAACTGTTTTTT.

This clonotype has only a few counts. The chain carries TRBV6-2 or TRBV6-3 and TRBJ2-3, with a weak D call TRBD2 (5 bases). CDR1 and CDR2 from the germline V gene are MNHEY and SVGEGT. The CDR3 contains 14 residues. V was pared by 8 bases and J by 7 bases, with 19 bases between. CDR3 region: CASFLRAGGNTQYF. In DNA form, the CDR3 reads TGTGCCAGCTTCCTACGTGCGGGCGGAAATACGCAGTATTTT.

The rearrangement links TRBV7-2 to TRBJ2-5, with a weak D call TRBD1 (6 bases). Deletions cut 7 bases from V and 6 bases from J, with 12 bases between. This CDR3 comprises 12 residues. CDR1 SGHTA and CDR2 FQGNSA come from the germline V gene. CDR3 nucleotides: TGTGCCAGCACGCAACAGGGAAAGACCCAGTACTTC. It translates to CASTQQGKTQYF. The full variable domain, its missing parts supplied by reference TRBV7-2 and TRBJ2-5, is GAGVSQSPSNKVTEKGKDVELRCDPISGHTALYWYRQSLGQGLEFLIYFQGNSAPDKSGLPSDRFSAERTGGSVSTLTIQRTQQEDSAVYLCASTQQGKTQYFGPGTRLLVL.

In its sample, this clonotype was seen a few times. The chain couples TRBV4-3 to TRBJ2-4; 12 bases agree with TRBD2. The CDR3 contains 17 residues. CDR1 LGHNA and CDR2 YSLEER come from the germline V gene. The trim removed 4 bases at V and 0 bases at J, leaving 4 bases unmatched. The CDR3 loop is CASSPLAGGGAKNIQYF. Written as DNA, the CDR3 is TGCGCCAGCAGCCCTCTAGCGGGAGGGGGAGCCAAAAACATTCAGTACTTC.

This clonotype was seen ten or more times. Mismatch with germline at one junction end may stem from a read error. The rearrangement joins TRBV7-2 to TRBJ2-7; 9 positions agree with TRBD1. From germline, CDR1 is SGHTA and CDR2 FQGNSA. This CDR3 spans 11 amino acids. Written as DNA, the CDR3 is TGTGCCAGCAGCAATCCGGGACAGGGAGTCTTC. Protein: CASSNPGQGVF.

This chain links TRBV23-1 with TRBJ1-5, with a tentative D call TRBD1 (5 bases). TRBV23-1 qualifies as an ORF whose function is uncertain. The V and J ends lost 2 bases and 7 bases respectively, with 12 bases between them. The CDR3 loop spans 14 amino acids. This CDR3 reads CASSQGRVPQPQHF. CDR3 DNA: TGCGCCAGCAGTCAAGGCAGGGTCCCCCAGCCCCAGCATTTT.

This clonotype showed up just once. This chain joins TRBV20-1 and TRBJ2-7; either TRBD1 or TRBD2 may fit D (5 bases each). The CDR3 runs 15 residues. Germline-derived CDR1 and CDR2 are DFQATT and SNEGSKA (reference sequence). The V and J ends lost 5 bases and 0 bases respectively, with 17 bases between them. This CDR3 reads CSADGLGGPSYEQYF. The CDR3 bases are TGCAGTGCTGACGGCCTTGGGGGACCCTCCTACGAGCAGTACTTC.

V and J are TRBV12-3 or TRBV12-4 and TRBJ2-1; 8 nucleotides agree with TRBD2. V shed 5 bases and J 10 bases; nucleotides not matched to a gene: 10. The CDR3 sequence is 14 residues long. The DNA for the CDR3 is TGTGCCAGCAGTGCTACCGGGACTAGAATCGAGCAGTTCTTC. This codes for CASSATGTRIEQFF.

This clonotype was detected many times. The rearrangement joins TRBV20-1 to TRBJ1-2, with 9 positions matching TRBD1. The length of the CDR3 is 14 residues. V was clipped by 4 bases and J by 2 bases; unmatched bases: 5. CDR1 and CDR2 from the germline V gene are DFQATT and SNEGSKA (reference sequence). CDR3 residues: CSAKPGQGNYGYTF. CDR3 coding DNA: TGCAGTGCTAAACCGGGACAGGGAAACTATGGCTACACCTTC.

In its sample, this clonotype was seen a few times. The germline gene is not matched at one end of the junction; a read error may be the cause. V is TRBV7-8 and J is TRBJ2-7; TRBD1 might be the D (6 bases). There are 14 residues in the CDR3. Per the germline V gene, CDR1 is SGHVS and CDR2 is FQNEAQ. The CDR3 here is CASSLAGTFYEQYF. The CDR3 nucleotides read TGTGCCAGCAGCCTAGCCGGGACATTCTACGAGCAGTACTTC.

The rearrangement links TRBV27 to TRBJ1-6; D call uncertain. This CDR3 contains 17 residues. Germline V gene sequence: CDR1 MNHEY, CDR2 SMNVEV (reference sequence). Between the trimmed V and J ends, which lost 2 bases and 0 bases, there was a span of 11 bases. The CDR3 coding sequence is TGTGCCAGCAGTTTACTTTGGAAGAGCTCCTATAATTCACCCCTCCACTTT. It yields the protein CASSLLWKSSYNSPLHF.

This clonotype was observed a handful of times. CDR3 coding DNA: TGCGCCAGCAGCTGGGGGACTAGCGGGAGGAGAACAATGAAGCAGTTCTTC. Residues: CASSWGTSGRRTMKQFF. The V and J genes are TRBV5-1 and TRBJ2-1; 15 bases are a match to TRBD2. V trimming: 3 bases; J trimming: 11 bases; junction bases outside the gene matches: 12. Germline CDR1 SGHRS, CDR2 YFSETQ. CDR3 length: 17 amino acids. The entire variable domain, with the rest obtained from reference TRBV5-1 and TRBJ2-1, is as follows: KAGVTQTPRYLIKTRGQQVTLSCSPISGHRSVSWYQQTPGQGLQFLFEYFSETQRNKGNFPGRFSGRQFSNSRSEMNVSTLELGDSALYLCASSWGTSGRRTMKQFFGPGTRLTVL.

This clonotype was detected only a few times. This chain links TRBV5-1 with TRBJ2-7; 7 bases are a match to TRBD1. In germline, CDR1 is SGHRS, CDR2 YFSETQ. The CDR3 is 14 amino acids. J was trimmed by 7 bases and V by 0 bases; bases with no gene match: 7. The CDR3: CASSLEAGGREQYF. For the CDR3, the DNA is TGCGCCAGCAGCTTGGAGGCAGGGGGTAGGGAGCAGTACTTC.

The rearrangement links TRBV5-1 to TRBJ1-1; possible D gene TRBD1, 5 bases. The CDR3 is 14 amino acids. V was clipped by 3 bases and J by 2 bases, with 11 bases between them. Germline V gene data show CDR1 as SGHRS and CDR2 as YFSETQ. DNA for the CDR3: TGCGCCAGCAGCTGGGGGGGGGATAACACTGAAGCTTTCTTT. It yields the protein CASSWGGDNTEAFF.

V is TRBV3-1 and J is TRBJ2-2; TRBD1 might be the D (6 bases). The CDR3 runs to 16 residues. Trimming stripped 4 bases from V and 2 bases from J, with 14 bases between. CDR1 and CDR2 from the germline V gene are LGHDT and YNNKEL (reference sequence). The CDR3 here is CASSRLRGGNTGELFF. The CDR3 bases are TGTGCCAGCAGCCGACTCAGAGGGGGTAACACCGGGGAGCTGTTTTTT.

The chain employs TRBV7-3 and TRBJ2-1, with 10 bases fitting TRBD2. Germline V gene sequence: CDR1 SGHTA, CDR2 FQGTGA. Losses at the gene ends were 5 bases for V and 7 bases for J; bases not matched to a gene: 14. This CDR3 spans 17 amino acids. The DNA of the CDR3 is TGTGCCAGCAGCCCCCTCGCCACTAGCGGGATGGCAAATGAGCAGTTCTTC. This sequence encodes CASSPLATSGMANEQFF.